The T cell receptor (beta chain) under discussion was sequenced for a study of early T cells in non-severe SARS-CoV-2 infection (dated by TCRdb to 2020 to 2023). The study in broad terms: TCR sequencing used bulk RNA from unsorted whole blood, so alpha and beta chains could not be paired. The research as a whole found: Matching against VDJdb was skewed toward anti-spike CD8 responses, likely underestimated virus-specific expansions, and missed private and CD4 specificities.

This clonotype was counted only a few times. Which antigen it targets is not known. No base-level quality is on record; no much larger clone is a single base apart. The library was obtained by 5' RACE. The reads were generated on a NextSeq 500. In the TCR library protocol, unique molecular identifiers were attached to individual cDNA molecules to correct for PCR bias and sequencing error. Both TCR alpha and beta chains were sequenced, and tight co-correlation was observed between alpha and beta sequence abundances in each sample. Per the original workflow: Decombinator V4 was used to perform V gene, J gene and CDR3 annotation of TCR sequences. Expanded TCRs were defined as changing significantly between any two time points under a Poisson model with p below 0.0001. TCR abundances were normalised to the total number of TCRs sequenced per sample and expressed as counts per million. MAIT TCRs were defined by TRAV1-2 paired with TRAJ12, TRAJ20 or TRAJ33, and iNKT TCRs by TRAV10 paired with TRAJ18. VDJdb, accessed on 1 November 2021, was searched for TCRs annotated for CMV, EBV and SARS-CoV-2, and TCRs annotated for more than one antigen were excluded. The raw public data were reprocessed by TCRdb itself: fastp quality trimming at Q25, MiXCR clonotype calling, in-frame beta chains only. Merged by CDR3 protein, the rows form single entries marked with the most common genes and DNA. The V and J calls reflect TCRdb's pipeline rather than the authors' work. The sample profile shows tens of thousands of distinct CDR3 sequences; 11% of them were found once. The ten most abundant clones make up 4.5% to 7% of the sample.

The study was a case-control design nested within a healthcare worker cohort in London, UK, with weekly nasopharyngeal swab PCR tests and blood sampling. Between 23 and 31 March 2020, the week of the UK lockdown, healthcare workers were enrolled and then followed up weekly for as long as 16 weeks. CDR3 length: 14 amino acids, cysteine to phenylalanine. The retained sequence is limited to the CDR3, 42 bases, with the frame set at the first base. The CDR1 and CDR2 encoded by the germline V gene (reference sequence) are PRHDT and FYEKMQ. The junction shows trimming of 6 bases on V and 5 bases on J, plus 14 bases between the germline ends.

The sample was whole blood, taken at baseline. This TCR was recovered from an adult who was a healthcare worker with PCR-confirmed SARS-CoV-2 infection or an uninfected control (not recorded which). Recombination linked TRBV13 to TRBJ1-3; perhaps TRBD1 is the D gene, with 5 bases matching. The CDR3 has the sequence CASSLERGRNTIYF. The DNA sequence is as follows: TGTGCCAGCAGTCTAGAAAGGGGCAGAAACACCATATATTTT.